A single sample is the source of the 28 T cell receptor beta chains below, sequenced in a study of beta chain features in type 1 diabetes. The investigators reverse transcribed all of the isolated RNA, so they sequenced expressed TCRB transcripts. Clones were sequenced by immunoSEQ multiplex PCR, and TCRdb holds only the in-frame ones, with some missing. The top ten hold 2% to 2.5% of the sample, which has roughly 60,000 clones, around three fifths seen once. Sequences were obtained from Tregs from blood. Receptors were obtained from a woman between 18 and 29 years old in good health.

J is TRBJ2-2 and V is TRBV9; TRBD1 is a possible D gene (6 bases). This CDR3 contains 15 residues. V was pared by 7 bases and J by 0 bases, with 13 bases between. Looked up from germline, CDR1 is SGDLS and CDR2 is YYNGEE. In DNA, the CDR3 is TGTGCCAGCGGCAGAACAGGGACGAACACCGGGGAGCTGTTTTTT. It encodes CASGRTGTNTGELFF.

This chain uses TRBV6-6 with TRBJ1-2, with 9 bases that match TRBD1. The CDR3 extends over 16 amino acids. Germline values: CDR1 MNHNY, CDR2 SVGAGI (reference sequence). The J segment lost 4 bases and the V segment lost 5 bases, leaving 11 bases of the junction unmatched. CDR3 amino acids: CASSGQGTTTVYGYTF. The DNA for the CDR3 is TGTGCCAGCAGTGGACAGGGGACGACTACAGTCTATGGCTACACCTTC.

This rearrangement joins TRBV20-1 to TRBJ1-1; tentatively, D is TRBD1 (5 bases). Trimming removed 5 bases from V and 4 bases from J, with 8 bases in between. The CDR3 extends over 11 amino acids. Per germline, CDR1 DFQATT and CDR2 SNEGSKA (reference sequence). CDR3 loop: CSAPGFTEAFF. The CDR3 region has the DNA TGCAGTGCTCCAGGGTTCACTGAAGCTTTCTTT.

This chain connects TRBV19 to TRBJ2-7, with 10 positions matching TRBD2. The CDR3 extends over 14 amino acids. V lost 2 bases, J lost 2 bases, and 0 bases stayed unmatched. The V gene's germline CDR1 is LNHDA and CDR2 SQIVND (reference sequence). The CDR3 sequence is CASSISGRAYEQYF. The CDR3 DNA is TGTGCCAGTAGTATAAGCGGGAGGGCCTACGAGCAGTACTTC.

The chain is built from TRBV10-3 and TRBJ1-5; D not resolved. V dropped 4 bases and J dropped 3 bases, with 10 bases sitting between them. The germline V gene has CDR1 ENHRY and CDR2 SYGVKD. The CDR3 is 14 amino acids. The CDR3 DNA is TGTGCCATCAGTGCCAGCCAGGCCAATCAGCCCCAGCATTTT. Protein sequence: CAISASQANQPQHF.

This clone was found a few times. This chain joins TRBV10-3 and TRBJ1-1, with D uncertain. This CDR3 has 13 residues. V lost 3 bases and J 10 bases, leaving 15 bases between the germline ends. CDR1 is ENHRY, CDR2 SYGVKD, per germline. The CDR3, as DNA: TGTGCCATCAGTGAAGGAATGGCGCGGGGAGCTTTCTTT. Its translation: CAISEGMARGAFF.

J is TRBJ2-5 and V is TRBV7-3, with D perhaps matching TRBD2 (6 bases). The DNA end favors TRBJ2-7, so the J call may be wrong. The CDR3 contains 13 residues. Per germline, CDR1 SGHTA and CDR2 FQGTGA. The CDR3 region is CASSLTDGSEQYF. CDR3 coding DNA: TGTGCCAGCAGCTTAACCGACGGGAGCGAGCAGTACTTC.

V and J are TRBV11-3 and TRBJ1-2, with TRBD1 matching 8 bases. Looked up from germline, CDR1 is SGHNT and CDR2 is YENEEA. The CDR3 runs 15 residues. With V trimmed by 5 bases and J by 4 bases, 9 bases remained unmatched. CDR3 sequence (DNA): TGTGCCAGCAGCCCCCGGACAGGGCCTCTCTATGGCTACACCTTC. Amino acid sequence: CASSPRTGPLYGYTF.

This clone has just a few counts. The same CDR3 can be traced to other DNA sequences in this sample. CDR3 DNA sequence: TGTGCCACCAGCAGAGACAGGGGGAGGGAGCAGTACTTC. Translating gives CATSRDRGREQYF. The V gene is TRBV15, the J gene TRBJ2-7, with D tentatively TRBD1 (7 bases). V shed 0 bases and J shed 7 bases, with 10 bases lying between them. In germline, CDR1 is LNHNV, CDR2 YYDKDF (reference sequence). This CDR3 spans 13 amino acids.

A single count supports this clone. The chain carries TRBV7-2 and TRBJ2-7; TRBD2 matches 10 bases. Germline lookup yields CDR1 SGHTA and CDR2 FQGNSA. The V gene end was trimmed by 1 base and the J gene end by 1 base; junction bases not matched to a gene: 1. The CDR3 runs 15 residues. CDR3 sequence: CASSLGTSGSYEQYF. CDR3 nucleotide sequence: TGTGCCAGCAGCTTAGGGACTAGCGGATCCTACGAGCAGTACTTC.

The chain has TRBV7-9 and TRBJ2-3; D perhaps matches TRBD1 (5 bases). Per the germline V gene, CDR1 is SEHNR and CDR2 is FQNEAQ (reference sequence). The CDR3 runs to 17 residues. V lost 2 bases to trimming and J lost 1 base, with 16 bases between them. CDR3 amino acids: CASSLPGHSTGTDTQYF. The CDR3 DNA is TGTGCCAGCAGCTTACCCGGACACAGTACTGGCACAGATACGCAGTATTTT.

The V and J genes are TRBV27 and TRBJ2-5; 7 bases agree with TRBD1. The last part of the DNA fits TRBJ2-7 better; the J call may be wrong. CDR3 length equals 16 residues. CDR1 and CDR2 from the germline V gene are MNHEY and SMNVEV (reference sequence). The CDR3 loop reads CASSPGPGQTSYEQYF. As DNA, the CDR3 is TGTGCCAGCAGTCCCGGGCCGGGACAGACATCCTACGAGCAGTACTTC.

The rearrangement uses TRBV10-1 and TRBJ2-1, with 16 bases that match TRBD2. CDR3 size: 19 residues. J gave up 7 bases and V 6 bases, and 15 bases lay outside the gene matches. Germline V gives CDR1 WNHNN, CDR2 SYGVQD (reference sequence). The CDR3 sequence is CASSDGTSGRASRGNEQFF. As DNA, the CDR3 is TGCGCCAGCAGCGACGGGACTAGCGGGAGGGCCTCCCGCGGGAATGAGCAGTTCTTC.

The chain couples TRBV5-1 to TRBJ2-7, with TRBD1 as a possible D gene (5 bases). Trimming cost V 3 bases and J 6 bases, with 13 bases left between them. Germline V gene data show CDR1 as SGHRS and CDR2 as YFSETQ. The CDR3 sequence is 13 residues long. CDR3 in DNA: TGCGCCAGCAGCTCGGCAGGGCGAGGCGAGCAGTACTTC. Protein product: CASSSAGRGEQYF.

The rearrangement joins TRBV7-9 to TRBJ1-1; D remains ambiguous. This CDR3 spans 13 amino acids. The V gene's germline CDR1 is SEHNR and CDR2 FQNEAQ (reference sequence). Trimming took 1 base from V and 5 from J, leaving 8 bases between them. The CDR3 nucleotides read TGTGCCAGCAGCTTAGGAGAGGGTACTGAAGCTTTCTTT. The encoded protein is CASSLGEGTEAFF.

This clone has a handful of counts. The V and J genes are TRBV7-2 and TRBJ2-3; D perhaps matches TRBD2 (6 bases). V lost 2 bases and J 11 bases, leaving 17 bases between the germline ends. There are 14 residues in the CDR3. Germline CDR1 SGHTA, CDR2 FQGNSA. The CDR3: CASSLLAGPGGQYF. CDR3 DNA: TGTGCCAGCAGCTTACTGGCGGGGCCTGGGGGGCAGTATTTT.

The chain uses TRBV30 and TRBJ2-3; no definite D call. Germline V gene data show CDR1 as GTSNPN and CDR2 as SVGIG (reference sequence). This CDR3 region has 11 residues. Trimming pared 1 base from V and 4 bases from J, leaving 3 bases between. Here the CDR3 DNA reads TGTGCCTGGAGTGGCGCAGATACGCAGTATTTT. Translating it yields CAWSGADTQYF.

The chain joins TRBV5-1 to TRBJ2-5; 9 bases fit TRBD2. Germline V CDR1 and CDR2: SGHRS, YFSETQ. The CDR3 is 14 amino acids. The J segment lost 3 bases and the V segment lost 4 bases, leaving 4 bases of the junction unmatched. In DNA, the CDR3 is TGCGCCAGCAGCCTGGAGCGGGGGGAAGAGACCCAGTACTTC. It yields the protein CASSLERGEETQYF.

The chain has TRBV12-5 and TRBJ2-3, with 12 bases lining up with TRBD1. After removal of 5 bases from V and 4 bases from J, the junction contained 4 bases not matched to a gene. Germline-derived CDR1 and CDR2 are LGHNT and FRNRAP. The CDR3 is made up of 15 amino acids. In nucleotides, the CDR3 is TGTGCTAGTGGTCCGGGACAGGGGGCCGCAGATACGCAGTATTTT. Encoded protein: CASGPGQGAADTQYF.

This clone has more than one count but fewer than ten. The chain recombines TRBV5-4 with TRBJ2-1; 7 nucleotides match TRBD2. J gave up 7 bases and V 1 base, and 5 bases lay outside the gene matches. The CDR3 totals 14 residues. Germline loops: CDR1 SGHNT, CDR2 YYREEE (reference sequence). CDR3 DNA: TGTGCCAGCAGCTTGCAGAGCGGGGTAAATGAGCAGTTCTTC. Its protein is CASSLQSGVNEQFF. The full variable domain, its missing parts supplied by reference TRBV5-4 and TRBJ2-1, is ETGVTQSPTHLIKTRGQQVTLRCSSQSGHNTVSWYQQALGQGPQFIFQYYREEENGRGNFPPRFSGLQFPNYSSELNVNALELDDSALYLCASSLQSGVNEQFFGPGTRLTVL.

The V and J genes are TRBV7-9 and TRBJ2-1; 12 bases agree with TRBD2. From germline, CDR1 is SEHNR and CDR2 FQNEAQ (reference sequence). The CDR3 contains 18 residues. Trimming cost V 5 bases and J 0 bases; bases outside gene matches: 8. The CDR3 here is CASSPQGLAGRSYNEQFF. The CDR3 DNA reads TGTGCCAGCAGCCCGCAGGGACTAGCGGGCCGCTCCTACAATGAGCAGTTCTTC.

This clone came up a few times. The chain links TRBV29-1 to TRBJ1-1, with 7 nucleotides matching TRBD1. The germline gives CDR1 SQVTM, CDR2 ANQGSEA. CDR3 length: 12 residues. V was clipped by 8 bases and J by 2 bases; unmatched bases: 5. The CDR3 DNA is TGCAGCTTCAGGGGGTCCAACACTGAAGCTTTCTTT. Translating gives CSFRGSNTEAFF.

The CDR3 nucleotides are TGTGCCTGGACAGTAAGCTCCTATAATTCACCCCTCCACTTT. This gives the protein CAWTVSSYNSPLHF. This sequence joins TRBV30 and TRBJ1-6; D gene unclear. The CDR3 runs 14 residues. V was cut by 4 bases and J by 0 bases, with 7 bases left in between. Germline assignment: CDR1 GTSNPN and CDR2 SVGIG (reference sequence). Full variable domain (rest looked up from reference TRBV30 and TRBJ1-6): SQTIHQWPATLVQPVGSPLSLECTVEGTSNPNLYWYRQAAGRGLQLLFYSVGIGQISSEVPQNLSASRPQDRQFILSSKKLLLSDSGFYLCAWTVSSYNSPLHFGNGTRLTVT.

This clone has a handful of counts. The rearrangement links TRBV6-6 to TRBJ1-5, with D possibly matching TRBD1 (5 bases). Trimming took off 2 bases at V and 15 bases at J, with 14 bases between the two ends. This CDR3 spans 12 amino acids. Germline V gene lookup returns CDR1 MNHNY and CDR2 SVGAGI (reference sequence). The CDR3 sequence: CASSYAQVGGHF. In DNA form, the CDR3 reads TGTGCCAGCAGTTACGCTCAGGTGGGGGGGCATTTT.

The chain has TRBV5-6 and TRBJ2-4; 8 bases align to TRBD2. The DNA end favors TRBJ2-1, so the J call may be wrong. The CDR3 contains 13 residues. Germline-derived CDR1 and CDR2 are SGHDT and YYEEEE. The CDR3 protein is CASSLRGGDEQFF. The DNA for the CDR3 is TGTGCCAGCAGCTTGCGGGGGGGGGATGAGCAGTTCTTC.

The chain has TRBV7-9 and TRBJ2-5, with D hard to call. The germline V gene encodes CDR1 SEHNR and CDR2 FQNEAQ (reference sequence). The CDR3 has 13 residues. The ends were cut back, 1 base at V and 11 bases at J, with 14 bases in the middle. The CDR3 nucleotides read TGTGCCAGCAGCTTAGAGCTCTCCCTTGAGCAGTACTTC. It is translated as CASSLELSLEQYF.

This clone turned up a few times. The chain recombines TRBV6-6 with TRBJ2-1; D is possibly TRBD1 (6 bases). V lost 2 bases to trimming and J lost 8 bases, with 10 bases between them. Per the germline V gene, CDR1 is MNHNY and CDR2 is SVGAGI (reference sequence). The CDR3 runs to 13 residues. The CDR3 DNA follows: TGTGCCAGCAGTTACGCAGGGGAGCATGAGCAGTTCTTC. Translating gives CASSYAGEHEQFF.

The CDR3 region is CASRDILSEQYF. CDR3 sequence (DNA): TGCGCCAGCAGGGACATCTTATCCGAGCAGTACTTC. The chain uses TRBV5-1 and TRBJ2-7; D is possibly TRBD1 (5 bases). The CDR3 contains 12 residues. Per the germline V gene, CDR1 is SGHRS and CDR2 is YFSETQ. V was pared by 5 bases and J by 6 bases, with 12 bases between.